This entry lists 28 T cell receptor beta chains sequenced from one sample in a study of cytomegalovirus exposure and HLA in healthy donors. A multiplex PCR was run with 60 Vbeta primers and 13 Jbeta primers. The protocol was immunoSEQ multiplex PCR, while the TCRdb copy is restricted to in-frame clones and leaves out a portion. The data show 100,000 to 150,000 clones, with 80% to 90% seen just once and approximately 3.5% held by the top ten. Sample: PBMCs. The origin of the receptors is a woman aged 35 to 49 in good health and CMV-seropositive.

The chain carries TRBV5-1 and TRBJ2-1, with 7 nucleotides matching TRBD2. V shed 0 bases, J shed 5 bases, and the junction held 17 bases outside the gene matches. CDR1 is SGHRS, CDR2 YFSETQ, per germline. The CDR3 has 19 residues. The CDR3 nucleotides are TGCGCCAGCAGCTTGGCAGGCCCACTTGCGGGAGTTGTACACAATGAGCAGTTCTTC. Protein product: CASSLAGPLAGVVHNEQFF. The complete variable domain, with remaining parts taken from reference TRBV5-1 and TRBJ2-1, reads KAGVTQTPRYLIKTRGQQVTLSCSPISGHRSVSWYQQTPGQGLQFLFEYFSETQRNKGNFPGRFSGRQFSNSRSEMNVSTLELGDSALYLCASSLAGPLAGVVHNEQFFGPGTRLTVL.

This clone was seen a single time. The V gene is TRBV6-1, the J gene TRBJ1-4; D is uncertain. The length of the CDR3 is 15 residues. Trimming pared 3 bases from V and 8 bases from J, leaving 16 bases between. Germline values: CDR1 MNHNS, CDR2 SASEGT. The CDR3 DNA sequence: TGTGCCAGCAGTGAGGCGGCGTTCCGAGGGGAAAAACTGTTTTTT. Translated: CASSEAAFRGEKLFF.

This chain connects TRBV6-5 to TRBJ1-2; TRBD1 matches 8 bases. The CDR3 totals 15 residues. The V and J ends lost 2 bases and 1 base, in that order; junction bases with no gene match: 3. Germline CDR1 reads MNHEY; CDR2 reads SVGAGI. In nucleotides, the CDR3 is TGTGCCAGCAGTTACGGGACAGGCCTTAACTATGGCTACACCTTC. This sequence encodes CASSYGTGLNYGYTF.

This clone was counted once. The chain couples TRBV9 to TRBJ2-2, with a tentative D call TRBD1 (6 bases). CDR3 size: 19 residues. In germline, CDR1 is SGDLS, CDR2 YYNGEE. V dropped 0 bases and J dropped 2 bases, with 20 bases sitting between them. The CDR3 DNA sequence: TGTGCCAGCAGCGTAGACCCCAGGGGTAGCAGGATTAACACCGGGGAGCTGTTTTTT. Its translation: CASSVDPRGSRINTGELFF.

V and J are TRBV13 and TRBJ1-5; 7 bases are a match to TRBD1. V was pared by 0 bases and J by 10 bases, with 3 bases of the junction left unmatched. The CDR3 spans 13 residues. Germline V gene sequence: CDR1 PRHDT, CDR2 FYEKMQ (reference sequence). The CDR3 bases are TGTGCCAGCAGCTTAGGACAGGGGAATCCCCAGCATTTT. Protein product: CASSLGQGNPQHF.

The gene calls are TRBV4-3 and TRBJ2-2; a weak D match, TRBD2 (5 bases). This CDR3 region has 17 residues. Trimming pared 0 bases from V and 2 bases from J, leaving 13 bases between. CDR1 and CDR2 from the germline V gene are LGHNA and YSLEER. CDR3 nucleotides: TGCGCCAGCAGCCAAGATCGGCTACTAGGTAACACCGGGGAGCTGTTTTTT. It is translated as CASSQDRLLGNTGELFF.

The chain links TRBV5-1 to TRBJ2-7; 7 bases align to TRBD1. This CDR3 region has 14 residues. Germline CDR1 reads SGHRS; CDR2 reads YFSETQ. The V gene end was trimmed by 1 base and the J gene end by 3 bases; junction bases not matched to a gene: 4. The CDR3 spells CASSLWAGGYEQYF. The CDR3 coding sequence is TGCGCCAGCAGCTTGTGGGCAGGGGGCTACGAGCAGTACTTC. Full variable domain (missing parts from reference TRBV5-1 and TRBJ2-7): KAGVTQTPRYLIKTRGQQVTLSCSPISGHRSVSWYQQTPGQGLQFLFEYFSETQRNKGNFPGRFSGRQFSNSRSEMNVSTLELGDSALYLCASSLWAGGYEQYFGPGTRLTVT.

This chain joins TRBV13 and TRBJ2-5; TRBD2 agrees at 11 bases. Trimming cost V 5 bases and J 0 bases; bases outside gene matches: 5. Germline values: CDR1 PRHDT, CDR2 FYEKMQ (reference sequence). This CDR3 region has 16 residues. The CDR3 is CASSHRLAGNQETQYF. CDR3 sequence (DNA): TGTGCCAGCAGCCATAGACTAGCGGGAAACCAAGAGACCCAGTACTTC.

This chain joins TRBV5-4 and TRBJ1-3, with TRBD1 matching 8 bases. Germline CDR1 and CDR2: SGHNT and YYREEE (reference sequence). The length of the CDR3 is 16 residues. V was clipped by 1 base and J by 4 bases; unmatched bases: 7. DNA for the CDR3: TGTGCCAGCAGCTTGAGGCCCGGACAGGGAGGAAACACCATATATTTT. Translated, it gives CASSLRPGQGGNTIYF.

This clone was seen only a few times. The V call is TRBV27, the J call TRBJ1-1; no clear D gene. The V end was cut by 9 bases, the J end by 0 bases, with 14 bases between. There are 14 residues in the CDR3. Germline V gene lookup returns CDR1 MNHEY and CDR2 SMNVEV (reference sequence). CDR3 region: CARAVEGMNTEAFF. CDR3 in DNA: TGTGCCAGGGCCGTGGAGGGAATGAACACTGAAGCTTTCTTT.

The chain combines TRBV7-3 with TRBJ2-1; 8 bases map to TRBD1. CDR3 length equals 15 residues. Germline V CDR1 and CDR2: SGHTA, FQGTGA. Losses at the gene ends were 0 bases for V and 4 bases for J; bases not matched to a gene: 2. In DNA, the CDR3 is TGTGCCAGCAGCTTAACCGGGGACAGGTACAATGAGCAGTTCTTC. Its protein is CASSLTGDRYNEQFF.

In its sample, this clone was seen once. V gene TRBV10-1 combines with J gene TRBJ2-1; 10 nucleotides align to TRBD2. The trim removed 3 bases at V and 7 bases at J, leaving 3 bases unmatched. Germline CDR1 and CDR2: WNHNN and SYGVQD (reference sequence). The CDR3 runs 14 residues. CDR3 amino acids: CASSELAGSNEQFF. The CDR3 DNA reads as TGCGCCAGCAGTGAACTAGCGGGGAGTAATGAGCAGTTCTTC.

The V call is TRBV2, the J call TRBJ2-5; 12 nucleotides match TRBD2. V dropped 7 bases and J dropped 3; count of bases not matched to a gene: 12. Germline V gene sequence: CDR1 SNHLY, CDR2 FYNNEI. CDR3 size: 17 residues. DNA of the CDR3: TGTGCCAGCACGGCTACTAGCGGGAGGAGCGGAGAAGAGACCCAGTACTTC. Translating gives CASTATSGRSGEETQYF.

This clone has a single count. V gene TRBV7-3 combines with J gene TRBJ2-3, with TRBD2 matching over 9 bases. This CDR3 spans 14 amino acids. V lost 5 bases to trimming and J lost 8 bases; unmatched junction nucleotides: 8. Germline V gene lookup returns CDR1 SGHTA and CDR2 FQGTGA. The CDR3 DNA follows: TGTGCCAGCAGCGACGATCTAGCGGGGCCTACGCAGTATTTT. Its protein is CASSDDLAGPTQYF.

The rearrangement links TRBV19 to TRBJ1-2; possible D gene TRBD1, 6 bases. V was clipped by 2 bases and J by 2 bases, with 15 bases between them. From germline, CDR1 is LNHDA and CDR2 SQIVND (reference sequence). This CDR3 contains 16 residues. In nucleotides, the CDR3 is TGTGCCAGTAGTATAAAGGGGACAACACGGAACTATGGCTACACCTTC. Its protein is CASSIKGTTRNYGYTF.

The V and J genes are TRBV15 and TRBJ2-5; TRBD1 aligns across 7 bases. The CDR3 contains 15 residues. The germline CDR1 and CDR2 sequences are LNHNV and YYDKDF (reference sequence). Trimming cost V 4 bases and J 3 bases; bases outside gene matches: 8. The CDR3 DNA reads TGTGCCACCAGCATAGAAACAGGGGAAGAAGAGACCCAGTACTTC. Translated: CATSIETGEEETQYF.

The gene calls are TRBV5-6 and TRBJ1-5; D call uncertain. The CDR3 is 15 amino acids. CDR1 is SGHDT and CDR2 is YYEEEE in the germline V gene. V was cut by 4 bases and J by 0 bases, with 11 bases left in between. In DNA form, the CDR3 reads TGTGCCAGCAGCAACCTAGAGGGTAGCAATCAGCCCCAGCATTTT. Residues: CASSNLEGSNQPQHF. Based on the CDR3 plus reference TRBV5-6 and TRBJ1-5, the full variable domain is DAGVTQSPTHLIKTRGQQVTLRCSPKSGHDTVSWYQQALGQGPQFIFQYYEEEERQRGNFPDRFSGHQFPNYSSELNVNALLLGDSALYLCASSNLEGSNQPQHFGDGTRLSIL.

This chain links TRBV13 with TRBJ2-1, with TRBD2 as a possible D gene (6 bases). CDR1 and CDR2 from the germline V gene are PRHDT and FYEKMQ (reference sequence). V gave up 5 bases and J gave up 7 bases, with 18 bases separating them. The CDR3 runs 15 residues. The CDR3 here is CASSLGGAGGNEQFF. In DNA form, the CDR3 reads TGTGCCAGCAGCCTGGGCGGAGCGGGTGGGAATGAGCAGTTCTTC.

The V and J genes are TRBV7-2 and TRBJ2-7; D perhaps matches TRBD2 (5 bases). CDR3 length: 12 residues. V was pared by 4 bases and J by 3 bases, with 7 bases between. CDR1 SGHTA and CDR2 FQGNSA come from the germline V gene. This chain's CDR3 is CASSSRGYEQYF. The CDR3 coding sequence is TGTGCCAGCAGCTCCCGGGGCTACGAGCAGTACTTC.

The J gene is TRBJ2-5, the V gene TRBV7-8; the match to TRBD2 covers 7 bases. The V gene end was trimmed by 5 bases and the J gene end by 3 bases; junction bases not matched to a gene: 12. The CDR3 has 16 amino acids. Germline loops: CDR1 SGHVS, CDR2 FQNEAQ. In nucleotides, the CDR3 is TGTGCCAGCAGCGAATCCTTTACGGGAGGAAAAGAGACCCAGTACTTC. Translation: CASSESFTGGKETQYF.

The V and J genes are TRBV28 and TRBJ2-1; no definite D call. V shed 4 bases and J shed 10 bases, with 11 bases lying between them. The CDR3 has 12 amino acids. Germline values: CDR1 MDHEN, CDR2 SYDVKM. CDR3 DNA sequence: TGTGCCAGCAGTTCGGTCCGTGTAGAGCAGTTCTTC. The encoded protein is CASSSVRVEQFF.

The gene calls are TRBV19 and TRBJ2-7, with TRBD2 matching over 13 bases. CDR1 and CDR2 (germline): LNHDA, SQIVND (reference sequence). With 2 bases clipped from V and 0 bases from J, the junction kept 7 bases outside the gene matches. The CDR3 has 18 amino acids. Written as DNA, the CDR3 is TGTGCCAGTAGTATAAGGGGGACTAGCGGGACGAACTCCTACGAGCAGTACTTC. Protein sequence: CASSIRGTSGTNSYEQYF.

The J gene is TRBJ1-4, the V gene TRBV28; the D is unclear. The V gene's germline CDR1 is MDHEN and CDR2 SYDVKM. The CDR3 sequence is 14 residues long. V lost 4 bases to trimming and J lost 6 bases, with 12 bases between them. Written as DNA, the CDR3 is TGTGCCAGCAGTTCCTCAGGAGGGTATGAAAAACTGTTTTTT. It specifies CASSSSGGYEKLFF. The full variable domain, with the rest looked up from reference TRBV28 and TRBJ1-4, is DVKVTQSSRYLVKRTGEKVFLECVQDMDHENMFWYRQDPGLGLRLIYFSYDVKMKEKGDIPEGYSVSREKKERFSLILESASTNQTSMYLCASSSSGGYEKLFFGSGTQLSVL.

This clone was counted once. This chain links TRBV7-9 with TRBJ2-5; the match to TRBD1 covers 10 bases. Germline CDR1 reads SEHNR; CDR2 reads FQNEAQ (reference sequence). Trimming took 4 bases from V and 5 from J; bases not matched to a gene: 4. The CDR3 runs to 14 residues. The CDR3 region is CASSSAGQGETQYF. CDR3 coding DNA: TGTGCCAGCAGCTCAGCGGGACAGGGGGAGACCCAGTACTTC.

This clone was counted a single time. The chain recombines TRBV4-2 with TRBJ1-5, with 7 nucleotides matching TRBD1. Germline lookup yields CDR1 LGHNA and CDR2 YNFKEQ. The CDR3 has 18 residues. V shed 0 bases, J shed 7 bases, and the junction held 15 bases outside the gene matches. The CDR3 protein is CASSQEPQGKGAWQPQHF. The CDR3 DNA sequence: TGTGCCAGCAGCCAAGAACCCCAAGGGAAGGGGGCTTGGCAGCCCCAGCATTTT.

The J gene is TRBJ1-5, the V gene TRBV6-5; tentative D call: TRBD1 (6 bases). There are 15 residues in the CDR3. CDR1 MNHEY and CDR2 SVGAGI come from the germline V gene. Between the trimmed V and J ends, which lost 0 bases and 5 bases, there was a span of 11 bases. CDR3 nucleotides: TGTGCCAGCAGTTACTCGACAGGTGGGGATCAGCCCCAGCATTTT. It encodes CASSYSTGGDQPQHF.

V is TRBV7-9 and J is TRBJ2-5, with TRBD1 identical over 10 bases. CDR1 is SEHNR and CDR2 is FQNEAQ in the germline V gene (reference sequence). Trimming removed 4 bases from V and 0 bases from J; junction bases left unmatched: 5. This CDR3 is 16 amino acids long. CDR3 residues: CASSSDRGRYQETQYF. The CDR3 bases are TGTGCCAGCAGCTCTGACAGGGGGCGATACCAAGAGACCCAGTACTTC.

The chain combines TRBV6-4 with TRBJ2-3, with 7 bases lining up with TRBD2. CDR3 length: 15 amino acids. CDR1 is MRHNA, CDR2 SNTAGT, per germline. Germline trimming cut 3 bases from V and 4 bases from J; bases unmatched to any gene: 7. The CDR3 spells CASSEGGGPSDTQYF. CDR3 DNA: TGTGCCAGCAGTGAGGGGGGAGGGCCGTCAGATACGCAGTATTTT.